These 16 T cell receptor beta chains share one sample of origin, sequenced in a study of cytomegalovirus exposure and HLA in healthy donors. Clones were read by immunoSEQ multiplex PCR, and TCRdb kept only the in-frame ones, dropping some. The table includes about 130,000 clones, approximately 90% detected once. Sequencing used PBMCs. Receptors originate from a woman in her 30s in good health and CMV-seropositive.

The J gene is TRBJ2-7, the V gene TRBV6-1; TRBD2 agrees at 12 bases. Germline V gives CDR1 MNHNS, CDR2 SASEGT. The CDR3 runs 16 residues. Trimming took 4 bases from V and 2 from J; bases not matched to a gene: 6. The CDR3 loop reads CASSVSSGRAAYEQYF. CDR3 bases: TGTGCCAGCAGTGTCTCTAGCGGGAGGGCCGCCTACGAGCAGTACTTC.

The rearrangement uses TRBV5-4 and TRBJ1-2; D might be TRBD1 (5 bases). CDR3 size: 16 residues. Germline V gene lookup returns CDR1 SGHNT and CDR2 YYREEE (reference sequence). V shed 5 bases and J shed 5 bases, with 22 bases lying between them. CDR3 amino acids: CASREGGEVAVYGYTF. DNA of the CDR3: TGTGCCAGCAGGGAGGGAGGGGAAGTTGCTGTTTATGGCTACACCTTC. The entire variable domain, with the rest obtained from reference TRBV5-4 and TRBJ1-2, is as follows: ETGVTQSPTHLIKTRGQQVTLRCSSQSGHNTVSWYQQALGQGPQFIFQYYREEENGRGNFPPRFSGLQFPNYSSELNVNALELDDSALYLCASREGGEVAVYGYTFGSGTRLTVV.

This rearrangement joins TRBV5-4 to TRBJ2-1, with 15 bases matching TRBD2. The ends lost 0 bases at V and 7 bases at J; junction bases unmatched: 2. The CDR3 has 16 amino acids. CDR1 is SGHNT, CDR2 YYREEE, per germline (reference sequence). The CDR3 spells CASSLGGTSGRNEQFF. The CDR3 bases are TGTGCCAGCAGCTTGGGAGGGACTAGCGGGAGGAATGAGCAGTTCTTC.

The rearrangement links TRBV4-1 to TRBJ2-5; maybe TRBD1 (6 bases). V was pared by 0 bases and J by 5 bases, with 13 bases between. CDR1 and CDR2 from the germline V gene are MGHRA and YSYEKL. CDR3 length: 15 residues. The CDR3 coding sequence is TGCGCCAGCAGCCAAGATACAGGAACAGGGGAGACCCAGTACTTC. Translated: CASSQDTGTGETQYF.

This chain uses TRBV6-1 with TRBJ2-6; possibly TRBD2 for D (6 bases). Germline V gene data show CDR1 as MNHNS and CDR2 as SASEGT. Trimming left V 4 bases short and J 4 bases short, with 14 bases between. This CDR3 comprises 16 residues. This CDR3 reads CASSARAGSGANVLTF. The CDR3 DNA reads TGTGCCAGCAGTGCCCGCGCGGGGTCGGGGGCCAACGTCCTGACTTTC.

CDR3 protein: CASSSTPGARIVTDTQYF. CDR3 nucleotide sequence: TGTGCCAGCAGCTCCACCCCTGGGGCTAGGATTGTCACAGATACGCAGTATTTT. The chain combines TRBV11-2 with TRBJ2-3; D is possibly TRBD1 (5 bases). The CDR3 loop spans 18 amino acids. With 4 bases removed from V and 2 bases from J, the gap between germline ends came to 22 bases. Germline V gives CDR1 SGHAT, CDR2 FQNNGV.

V gene TRBV15 combines with J gene TRBJ1-4; no firm D call. CDR3 size: 15 residues. Between the trimmed V and J ends, which lost 0 bases and 8 bases, there was a span of 13 bases. Germline V lookup: CDR1 LNHNV, CDR2 YYDKDF (reference sequence). CDR3 sequence (DNA): TGTGCCACCAGCAGAGATTCGGTCCGCGGAGAAAAACTGTTTTTT. This codes for CATSRDSVRGEKLFF.

The chain carries TRBV7-2 and TRBJ2-2, with TRBD2 identical over 10 bases. With V trimmed by 1 base and J by 5 bases, 4 bases remained unmatched. Germline-derived CDR1 and CDR2 are SGHTA and FQGNSA. The CDR3 sequence is 16 residues long. DNA for the CDR3: TGTGCCAGCAGCTTAGTACTAGCGGGGAGGACCGGGGAGCTGTTTTTT. Protein sequence: CASSLVLAGRTGELFF.

V usage is TRBV25-1 and J usage is TRBJ2-2; the match to TRBD2 covers 8 bases. Germline values: CDR1 MGHDK, CDR2 SYGVNS. V trimming: 3 bases; J trimming: 0 bases; junction bases outside the gene matches: 3. There are 16 residues in the CDR3. DNA of the CDR3: TGTGCCAGCAGTGATCGGGGGGGGCCGAACACCGGGGAGCTGTTTTTT. Encoded protein: CASSDRGGPNTGELFF.

This clone appeared a few times. The gene calls are TRBV19 and TRBJ2-7, with D possibly TRBD2 on 6 matching bases. The CDR3 runs to 14 residues. The V end lost 6 bases, the J end lost 2 bases, and 14 bases lay between the germline ends. Germline V CDR1 and CDR2: LNHDA, SQIVND (reference sequence). CDR3 amino acids: CASSLRDSPYEQYF. In DNA, the CDR3 is TGTGCCAGTAGCCTCCGGGACTCTCCCTACGAGCAGTACTTC.

The rearrangement joins TRBV9 to TRBJ2-1; 8 bases are a match to TRBD2. Germline V lookup: CDR1 SGDLS, CDR2 YYNGEE. With V trimmed by 0 bases and J by 4 bases, 3 bases remained unmatched. The CDR3 length is 15 residues. CDR3 region: CASSVGGGPYNEQFF. CDR3 in DNA: TGTGCCAGCAGCGTAGGCGGGGGGCCTTACAATGAGCAGTTCTTC.

The rearrangement joins TRBV7-9 to TRBJ2-7; 9 positions agree with TRBD2. V lost 1 base to trimming and J lost 2 bases; unmatched junction nucleotides: 3. The CDR3 runs 15 residues. Germline values: CDR1 SEHNR, CDR2 FQNEAQ (reference sequence). The CDR3 nucleotides are TGTGCCAGCAGCTTAGGCCTAGCGGGAACCTACGAGCAGTACTTC. Protein product: CASSLGLAGTYEQYF.

The rearrangement uses TRBV2 and TRBJ2-3; 8 positions match TRBD1. The ends lost 7 bases at V and 1 base at J; junction bases unmatched: 7. Germline V gives CDR1 SNHLY, CDR2 FYNNEI. The CDR3 is 15 amino acids. As DNA, the CDR3 is TGTGCCAGCACCGGACAGGGTAGGCGCACAGATACGCAGTATTTT. Amino acids: CASTGQGRRTDTQYF.

The V call is TRBV28, the J call TRBJ2-3; 10 bases align to TRBD2. CDR3 length equals 18 residues. V shed 6 bases and J 2 bases; nucleotides not matched to a gene: 14. Germline values: CDR1 MDHEN, CDR2 SYDVKM. CDR3 protein: CASSHQKSGGDITDTQYF. CDR3 nucleotides: TGTGCCAGCAGCCACCAGAAAAGCGGGGGGGATATCACAGATACGCAGTATTTT.

The chain employs TRBV10-1 and TRBJ2-1, with TRBD2 as a possible D gene (5 bases). This CDR3 comprises 15 residues. CDR1 WNHNN and CDR2 SYGVQD come from the germline V gene (reference sequence). V was cut by 1 base and J by 5 bases, with 12 bases left in between. CDR3 amino acids: CASSEFEGVHNEQFF. Here the CDR3 DNA reads TGCGCCAGCAGTGAGTTTGAGGGAGTCCACAATGAGCAGTTCTTC.

The genes are TRBV27 and TRBJ1-5; D is unresolved. Deletions cut 9 bases from V and 3 bases from J, with 18 bases between. Looked up from germline, CDR1 is MNHEY and CDR2 is SMNVEV (reference sequence). CDR3 size: 15 residues. In DNA form, the CDR3 reads TGTGCCAGTTCCAAGACCGGGGAGATCAATCAGCCCCAGCATTTT. It specifies CASSKTGEINQPQHF.